This T cell receptor beta chain was sequenced during a study of cytomegalovirus exposure and HLA in healthy donors. The PCR employed 60 Vbeta primers together with 13 Jbeta primers. Generated by immunoSEQ multiplex PCR, the TCRdb table keeps only in-frame clones and is missing some. Seen here are around 85,000 clones, around 81% observed once, and the top ten hold approximately 1%. V gave up 4 bases and J gave up 5 bases, with 18 bases separating them. The germline CDR1 and CDR2 sequences are SGHRS and YFSETQ. The length of the CDR3 is 16 residues. This clone has just one count. As yet, its antigen is unknown. Study-wide findings and caveats: Available immune exposure information covered CMV serostatus only.

The sample was PBMCs. The origin of this receptor is a male donor in good health and CMV-seronegative. The gene calls are TRBV5-1 and TRBJ2-2, with D tentatively TRBD1 (5 bases). The CDR3 DNA reads as TGCGCCAGCAGCCTGTTGGAAGCGTCAGGGACCGGGGAGCTGTTTTTT. Protein product: CASSLLEASGTGELFF.